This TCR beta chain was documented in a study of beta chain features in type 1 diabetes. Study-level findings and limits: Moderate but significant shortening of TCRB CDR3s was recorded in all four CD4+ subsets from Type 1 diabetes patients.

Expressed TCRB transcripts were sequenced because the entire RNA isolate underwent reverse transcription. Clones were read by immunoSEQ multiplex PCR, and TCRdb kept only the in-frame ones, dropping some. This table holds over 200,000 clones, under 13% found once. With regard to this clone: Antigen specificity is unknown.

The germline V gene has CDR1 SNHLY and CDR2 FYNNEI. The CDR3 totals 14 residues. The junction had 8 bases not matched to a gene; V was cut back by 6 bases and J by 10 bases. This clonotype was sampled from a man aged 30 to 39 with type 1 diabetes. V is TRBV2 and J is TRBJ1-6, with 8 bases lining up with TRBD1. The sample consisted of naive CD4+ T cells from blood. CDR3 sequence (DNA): TGTGCCAGCAGCTCAGGGGGCGCAGGCTCACCCCTCCACTTT. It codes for CASSSGGAGSPLHF.